The clone carrying this TCR beta chain was seen a few times. These data come from a study of blood T cells in healthy people across ages. Then a second PCR, running roughly 7 to 12 cycles, was carried out with a sample-barcoded 5' primer and a J-beta primer mix. Every single cDNA molecule received a tag from a template-switch adaptor with 12 random nucleotides. Via MiXCR, TCRdb re-called the 5' RACE reads, giving one row per CDR3 protein. The sample has some 760,000 distinct CDR3 sequences; roughly 25% are singletons. This CDR3 comprises 16 residues. In germline, CDR1 is MDHEN, CDR2 SYDVKM. The data were also submitted as part of a second study, on T cells of mothers and their children.

The chain joins TRBV28 to TRBJ2-7, with a possible D match to TRBD2 (6 bases). The J call is uncertain, as TRBJ2-1 better fits the DNA end. Sequencing used blood. The sequence derives from a boy aged 5-17 years in good health. The CDR3 region has the DNA TGTGCCAGCAGTTTTTTTCCTAGCGAGAAGAACAATGAGCAGTTCTTC. Its translation: CASSFFPSEKNNEQFF.